The 23 T cell receptor beta chains presented below share a single source sample, sequenced in a study of cytomegalovirus exposure and HLA in healthy donors (TCRdb year 2017). Library generation was performed with the immunoSEQ multiplex PCR assay. For the multiplex PCR, a mixture combining 60 forward primers for TCR Vbeta segments and 13 reverse primers for TCR Jbeta segments was used. TCRdb carries this immuneACCESS record with in-frame sequences only. Its versions omit some clonotypes, under half of them owing to an unresolved V gene in the studies checked, with the rest unexplained. The sample has around 98,000 clones on record, 79% of them singletons. The leading ten clones occupy approximately 3.9% of the sample. The sequencing input was PBMCs. The receptors come from a woman aged 40 to 49 in good health and CMV-seronegative.

The chain is built from TRBV7-9 and TRBJ2-1; TRBD2 is a possible D gene (7 bases). V lost 6 bases and J 7 bases, leaving 13 bases between the germline ends. CDR1 and CDR2 from the germline V gene are SEHNR and FQNEAQ (reference sequence). This CDR3 contains 13 residues. CDR3 sequence: CASRRRGPNEQFF. Here the CDR3 DNA reads TGTGCCAGCAGAAGGCGGGGGCCGAATGAGCAGTTCTTC.

The chain joins TRBV19 to TRBJ1-4, with unresolved D. The CDR3 totals 15 residues. Looked up from germline, CDR1 is LNHDA and CDR2 is SQIVND (reference sequence). Deletions cut 4 bases from V and 0 bases from J, with 9 bases between. CDR3 sequence reads: CASSRGIATNEKLFF. The CDR3 nucleotides read TGTGCCAGTAGTAGAGGGATAGCAACTAATGAAAAACTGTTTTTT.

This clone was recorded a few times. The J gene is TRBJ1-4, the V gene TRBV10-3; the D gene is possibly TRBD1 (5 bases). This CDR3 region has 13 residues. With 4 bases removed from V and 7 bases from J, the gap between germline ends came to 10 bases. From germline, CDR1 is ENHRY and CDR2 SYGVKD. The CDR3 region has the DNA TGTGCCATCAGTGTGGGGCGGCTTGAAAAACTGTTTTTT. Its translation: CAISVGRLEKLFF.

The rearrangement joins TRBV6-5 to TRBJ2-7; D possibly corresponds to TRBD2 (6 bases). The CDR3 has 14 amino acids. Trimming removed 4 bases from V and 6 bases from J, with 16 bases in between. CDR1 is MNHEY and CDR2 is SVGAGI in the germline V gene. CDR3 sequence reads: CASSSGLDIVEQYF. For the CDR3, the DNA is TGTGCCAGCAGTTCGGGACTGGATATCGTCGAGCAGTACTTC.

In its sample, this clone was seen a few times. The V gene is TRBV19, the J gene TRBJ2-1; D unresolved. Trimming shortened V by 7 bases and J by 0 bases, and 7 bases separated the two germline ends. Germline CDR1 LNHDA, CDR2 SQIVND (reference sequence). This CDR3 spans 13 amino acids. The CDR3 DNA reads as TGTGCCAGTAACCCCAGCTCCTACAATGAGCAGTTCTTC. Translation: CASNPSSYNEQFF.

The rearrangement links TRBV7-2 to TRBJ2-2; 11 nucleotides align to TRBD2. Trimming removed 5 bases from V and 2 bases from J; junction bases left unmatched: 13. Germline V lookup: CDR1 SGHTA, CDR2 FQGNSA. This CDR3 comprises 19 residues. The CDR3 is CASSPFLAGGIKNTGELFF. In DNA, the CDR3 is TGTGCCAGCAGCCCTTTTTTAGCGGGGGGGATAAAAAACACCGGGGAGCTGTTTTTT.

This clone appeared once. The chain recombines TRBV5-6 with TRBJ1-5; weak D call: TRBD1 (6 bases). The germline gives CDR1 SGHDT, CDR2 YYEEEE. V was trimmed by 3 bases and J by 4 bases, leaving 14 bases between them. This CDR3 is built from 15 residues. The CDR3 loop is CASSSQGLPNQPQHF. The CDR3 bases are TGTGCCAGCAGCTCCCAGGGGCTACCGAATCAGCCCCAGCATTTT.

The gene calls are TRBV12-5 and TRBJ1-6; D is ambiguous. The CDR3 is 11 residues long. Germline CDR1 is LGHNT and CDR2 is FRNRAP. Trimming took 6 bases from V and 6 from J, leaving 3 bases between them. CDR3 loop: CASGLNSPLHF. In DNA, the CDR3 is TGTGCTAGTGGCCTTAATTCACCCCTCCACTTT.

The CDR3 sequence is CASSLGQGGTGELFF. CDR3 DNA: TGCGCCAGCAGCCTGGGACAGGGGGGGACCGGGGAGCTGTTTTTT. J is TRBJ2-2 and V is TRBV4-3; 11 bases agree with TRBD1. With V trimmed by 4 bases and J by 5 bases, 3 bases remained unmatched. The V gene's germline CDR1 is LGHNA and CDR2 YSLEER. There are 15 residues in the CDR3.

V usage is TRBV9 and J usage is TRBJ2-5; D not resolved. The V end lost 1 base, the J end lost 4 bases, and 14 bases lay between the germline ends. The CDR3 covers 15 residues. Germline V gene data show CDR1 as SGDLS and CDR2 as YYNGEE. CDR3 residues: CASSVSLGVGETQYF. The CDR3 DNA reads as TGTGCCAGCAGCGTATCTTTGGGCGTCGGAGAGACCCAGTACTTC. The complete variable domain, with remaining parts taken from reference TRBV9 and TRBJ2-5, reads DSGVTQTPKHLITATGQRVTLRCSPRSGDLSVYWYQQSLDQGLQFLIQYYNGEERAKGNILERFSAQQFPDLHSELNLSSLELGDSALYFCASSVSLGVGETQYFGPGTRLLVL.

J is TRBJ1-6 and V is TRBV6-1; tentative D call: TRBD1 (5 bases). The CDR3 loop spans 11 amino acids. Looked up from germline, CDR1 is MNHNS and CDR2 is SASEGT. V dropped 8 bases and J dropped 14 bases, with 13 bases sitting between them. CDR3 residues: CASSPGGALHF. In DNA, the CDR3 is TGTGCCAGCTCCCCGGGGGGGGCCCTCCACTTT.

This sequence joins TRBV28 and TRBJ1-4; D is unclear. CDR3 length: 14 amino acids. CDR1 MDHEN and CDR2 SYDVKM come from the germline V gene. V lost 2 bases to trimming and J lost 6 bases, with 10 bases between them. This CDR3 reads CASSLGPGYEKLFF. CDR3 nucleotides: TGTGCCAGCAGTTTAGGGCCAGGCTATGAAAAACTGTTTTTT.

This clone occurred a few times. V and J are TRBV7-3 and TRBJ2-7; 8 nucleotides align to TRBD1. V trimming: 2 bases; J trimming: 3 bases; junction bases outside the gene matches: 3. CDR1 SGHTA and CDR2 FQGTGA come from the germline V gene. This CDR3 has 14 residues. In nucleotides, the CDR3 is TGTGCCAGCAGCTTACAGGGGGCTGGCTACGAGCAGTACTTC. This gives the protein CASSLQGAGYEQYF.

The chain recombines TRBV7-2 with TRBJ2-7, with D possibly matching TRBD1 (7 bases). The CDR3 is made up of 15 amino acids. Germline assignment: CDR1 SGHTA and CDR2 FQGNSA. The V and J ends lost 5 bases and 1 base respectively, with 15 bases between them. CDR3 residues: CASSPRAGGSYEQYF. The DNA of the CDR3 is TGTGCCAGCAGCCCCCGGGCAGGGGGGTCCTACGAGCAGTACTTC. The full variable domain, in which reference TRBV7-2 and TRBJ2-7 provide the parts outside the CDR3, is GAGVSQSPSNKVTEKGKDVELRCDPISGHTALYWYRQSLGQGLEFLIYFQGNSAPDKSGLPSDRFSAERTGGSVSTLTIQRTQQEDSAVYLCASSPRAGGSYEQYFGPGTRLTVT.

This clone was seen more than once but under ten times. V gene TRBV5-4 combines with J gene TRBJ1-1; a possible D gene is TRBD1 (6 bases). Trimming removed 3 bases from V and 8 bases from J, with 14 bases in between. The CDR3 runs to 13 residues. Germline CDR1 and CDR2: SGHNT and YYREEE (reference sequence). For the CDR3, the DNA is TGTGCCAGCAGCTCAGGGGAACACTGGGAAGCTTTCTTT. Translation gives CASSSGEHWEAFF.

With regard to this clone: At the DNA level, this CDR3 is encoded by other sequences in the same sample as well. The V gene is TRBV7-6, the J gene TRBJ1-1; tentative D call: TRBD1 (5 bases). Germline V gene data show CDR1 as SGHVS and CDR2 as FNYEAQ. V lost 1 base, J lost 5 bases, and 8 bases lay in between. The CDR3 contains 13 residues. In DNA, the CDR3 is TGTGCCAGCAGCTTAGGGGAGGGGACTGAAGCTTTCTTT. This encodes CASSLGEGTEAFF.

This clone occurred many times. The chain uses TRBV6-1 and TRBJ1-2; D unclear. Germline V gene data show CDR1 as MNHNS and CDR2 as SASEGT. V lost 0 bases and J lost 7, with 6 bases in between. CDR3 length equals 12 residues. CDR3 sequence: CASSEAVSGYTF. In nucleotides, the CDR3 is TGTGCCAGCAGTGAAGCGGTCAGTGGCTACACCTTC.

This clone was counted only a few times. V is TRBV19 and J is TRBJ1-1, with D maybe TRBD1 (5 bases). The CDR3 is made up of 15 amino acids. Looked up from germline, CDR1 is LNHDA and CDR2 is SQIVND (reference sequence). The V end lost 3 bases, the J end lost 0 bases, and 11 bases lay between the germline ends. The CDR3 DNA sequence: TGTGCCAGTAGTATGCGGGGCCCTATGAACACTGAAGCTTTCTTT. Amino acids: CASSMRGPMNTEAFF.

This chain uses TRBV7-6 with TRBJ1-5; D is possibly TRBD1 (6 bases). Per germline, CDR1 SGHVS and CDR2 FNYEAQ. The V gene lost 4 bases and the J gene lost 2 bases, with 12 bases spanning the gap. This CDR3 has 15 residues. The CDR3: CASSSDSIGNQPQHF. The CDR3 DNA sequence: TGTGCCAGCAGCTCGGACAGCATCGGCAATCAGCCCCAGCATTTT.

This chain uses TRBV4-1 with TRBJ2-7; possible D gene TRBD2, 6 bases. Trimming pared 4 bases from V and 7 bases from J, leaving 29 bases between. The CDR3 consists of 18 residues. The V gene's germline CDR1 is MGHRA and CDR2 YSYEKL. CDR3 region: CASSPRPMASTSGGEQYF. CDR3 bases: TGCGCCAGCAGCCCGCGACCGATGGCTTCTACCAGTGGAGGGGAGCAGTACTTC.

The rearrangement links TRBV6-1 to TRBJ2-1; tentatively, D is TRBD1 (6 bases). Per the germline V gene, CDR1 is MNHNS and CDR2 is SASEGT. CDR3 length: 11 residues. V was cut by 8 bases and J by 6 bases, with 8 bases left in between. The CDR3 is CASGGVNEQFF. CDR3 DNA: TGTGCCAGCGGGGGCGTCAATGAGCAGTTCTTC.

The rearrangement links TRBV6-5 to TRBJ1-1, with D perhaps TRBD1 (5 bases). The germline V gene encodes CDR1 MNHEY and CDR2 SVGAGI. Trimming left V 0 bases short and J 1 base short, with 9 bases between. The CDR3 totals 15 residues. The CDR3 region has the DNA TGTGCCAGCAGTTACTCGTCAGGGCGGAACACTGAAGCTTTCTTT. Translation: CASSYSSGRNTEAFF.

The rearrangement links TRBV6-1 to TRBJ1-6, with D hard to call. V shed 6 bases and J shed 8 bases, with 11 bases lying between them. The CDR3 sequence is 13 residues long. In germline, CDR1 is MNHNS, CDR2 SASEGT. The CDR3 protein is CASRIRDDSPLHF. CDR3 bases: TGTGCCAGCAGAATCCGGGATGATTCACCCCTCCACTTT.